Listed below are T cell receptor beta chains from one sample, sequenced in a study of blood T cell repertoires in COVID-19. Generated by immunoSEQ multiplex PCR, the TCRdb table keeps only in-frame clones and is missing some. The table records about 300,000 clones, 70% to 90% of them present only once. Sequencing input: peripheral blood. The receptors were gathered from a man aged 18 to 29 who had recovered from COVID-19. The CDR3 runs from the conserved cysteine through the conserved F or W. The order of the fields is J gene, clone size, D gene, V gene, CDR3 DNA, CDR3 protein. The D gene is left open where the match is weak. Size tells how often a clone was seen (once, few, many) or the class of an expanded clone, and some rows leave it out.

j_gene: TRBJ2-2; abundance: -; d_gene: TRBD2; v_gene: TRBV3-1/TRBV3-2; CDR3nt: TGTGCCAGCAGCCAAGCAGGGAGGGCCGGGGAGCTGTTTTTT; CDR3aa: CASSQAGRAGELFF
j_gene: TRBJ2-2; abundance: -; d_gene: -; v_gene: TRBV19; CDR3nt: TGTGCCAGTAGTGTGACTGCCACGAACACCGGGGAGCTGTTTTTT; CDR3aa: CASSVTATNTGELFF
j_gene: TRBJ1-1; abundance: once; d_gene: -; v_gene: TRBV29-1; CDR3nt: TGCAGCGTTGAGGGTGTGGAGCACACTGAAGCTTTCTTT; CDR3aa: CSVEGVEHTEAFF
j_gene: TRBJ1-1; abundance: -; d_gene: TRBD1; v_gene: TRBV6-5; CDR3nt: TGTGCCAGCACACACAGGGGGCACACTGAAGCTTTCTTT; CDR3aa: CASTHRGHTEAFF
j_gene: TRBJ1-2; abundance: few; d_gene: -; v_gene: TRBV30; CDR3nt: TGTGCCTGGAGTAATAGTCGGGGAGGCTACACCTTC; CDR3aa: CAWSNSRGGYTF
j_gene: TRBJ2-7; abundance: -; d_gene: -; v_gene: TRBV10-3; CDR3nt: TGTGCCATCAGTAAACAGTCGATCTACGAGCAGTACTTC; CDR3aa: CAISKQSIYEQYF
j_gene: TRBJ2-3; abundance: -; d_gene: -; v_gene: TRBV18; CDR3nt: TGTGCCAGCTCTCAGAACACAGATACGCAGTATTTT; CDR3aa: CASSQNTDTQYF
j_gene: TRBJ2-7; abundance: -; d_gene: -; v_gene: TRBV6-5; CDR3nt: TGTGCCAGCAGTTACTCCGGGGGAGAGCAGTACTTC; CDR3aa: CASSYSGGEQYF
j_gene: TRBJ2-5; abundance: -; d_gene: -; v_gene: TRBV12-3/TRBV12-4; CDR3nt: TGTGCCAGCACCACGGGAGTCCAAGAGACCCAGTACTTC; CDR3aa: CASTTGVQETQYF
j_gene: TRBJ1-1; abundance: once; d_gene: TRBD1; v_gene: TRBV5-6; CDR3nt: TGTGCCAGCAGCCCTTGGGGGACAGGCCGCTTTAACACTGAAGCTTTCTTT; CDR3aa: CASSPWGTGRFNTEAFF
j_gene: TRBJ1-5; abundance: -; d_gene: -; v_gene: TRBV6-5; CDR3nt: TGTGCCAGCAGTTACGCACAGAGCAATCAGCCCCAGCATTTT; CDR3aa: CASSYAQSNQPQHF
j_gene: TRBJ2-2; abundance: -; d_gene: TRBD2; v_gene: TRBV9; CDR3nt: TGTGCCAGCAGCGCGGGGACTAGCGGCACCGGGGAGCTGTTTTTT; CDR3aa: CASSAGTSGTGELFF
j_gene: TRBJ1-2; abundance: -; d_gene: -; v_gene: TRBV10-3; CDR3nt: TGTGCCATCAGTGAACCGGGGGTAGGGGTGGATGGCTACACCTTC; CDR3aa: CAISEPGVGVDGYTF
j_gene: TRBJ1-3; abundance: -; d_gene: TRBD1; v_gene: TRBV29-1; CDR3nt: TGCAGCGGTAAGACAGGGATCGCCTCTGGAAACACCATATATTTT; CDR3aa: CSGKTGIASGNTIYF
j_gene: TRBJ2-7; abundance: once; d_gene: -; v_gene: TRBV2; CDR3nt: TGTGCCAGCAGTATCAATACAGGGTTTGAGCAGTACTTC; CDR3aa: CASSINTGFEQYF
j_gene: TRBJ1-5; abundance: -; d_gene: -; v_gene: TRBV15; CDR3nt: TGTGCCACCAGCAACTCTCGGGGCAATCAGCCCCAGCATTTT; CDR3aa: CATSNSRGNQPQHF
j_gene: TRBJ2-7; abundance: few; d_gene: TRBD2; v_gene: TRBV6-5; CDR3nt: TGTGCCAGCAGTTCGGCTAGCGGAGCGACATCCTACGAGCAGTACTTC; CDR3aa: CASSSASGATSYEQYF
j_gene: TRBJ2-1; abundance: -; d_gene: TRBD2; v_gene: TRBV7-2; CDR3nt: TGTGCCAGCAGCTTAGCGGGACTAGCGGGGAATGAGCAGTTCTTC; CDR3aa: CASSLAGLAGNEQFF
j_gene: TRBJ1-2; abundance: -; d_gene: TRBD1; v_gene: TRBV5-6; CDR3nt: TGTGCCAGCAGCTCGACAGGGGCCCCAGGCTATGGCTACACCTTC; CDR3aa: CASSSTGAPGYGYTF
j_gene: TRBJ1-2; abundance: -; d_gene: -; v_gene: TRBV5-6; CDR3nt: TGTGCCAGCAGCCCCCAACAGGGTAACTATGGCTACACCTTC; CDR3aa: CASSPQQGNYGYTF
j_gene: TRBJ1-1; abundance: -; d_gene: TRBD1; v_gene: TRBV19; CDR3nt: TGTGCCAGTAGCATCCGGGACAGGGAAGCTTTCTTT; CDR3aa: CASSIRDREAFF
j_gene: TRBJ2-2; abundance: -; d_gene: TRBD2; v_gene: TRBV5-1; CDR3nt: TGCGCCAGCTCCCAAGGCGGGAGTGGCACCGGGGAGCTGTTTTTT; CDR3aa: CASSQGGSGTGELFF
j_gene: TRBJ2-2; abundance: once; d_gene: -; v_gene: TRBV9; CDR3nt: TGTGCCAGCAGCACCCGGGCCGGGACATCGAACACCGGGGAGCTGTTTTTT; CDR3aa: CASSTRAGTSNTGELFF
j_gene: TRBJ2-7; abundance: -; d_gene: -; v_gene: TRBV18; CDR3nt: TGTGCCAGCTCACCCCCGTACCCGGGGGAGCAGTACTTC; CDR3aa: CASSPPYPGEQYF
j_gene: TRBJ2-7; abundance: few; d_gene: -; v_gene: TRBV14; CDR3nt: TGTGCCAGCAGCCAAGATGGGCCTCAAATTGCCTCCGAGCAGTACTTC; CDR3aa: CASSQDGPQIASEQYF
j_gene: TRBJ2-7; abundance: -; d_gene: -; v_gene: TRBV4-1; CDR3nt: TGCGCCAGCAGCCAAGGGACACCCGAAGGGGAGCAGTACTTC; CDR3aa: CASSQGTPEGEQYF
j_gene: TRBJ1-6; abundance: few; d_gene: -; v_gene: TRBV5-1; CDR3nt: TGCGCCAGCAGCTTGGAGGAGGGTTCACCCCTCCACTTT; CDR3aa: CASSLEEGSPLHF
j_gene: TRBJ2-7; abundance: once; d_gene: -; v_gene: TRBV21-1; CDR3nt: TGTGCCAGCAGCAAAGCAACAGGGGGATCCTACGAGCAGTACTTC; CDR3aa: CASSKATGGSYEQYF
j_gene: TRBJ2-7; abundance: -; d_gene: -; v_gene: TRBV11-2; CDR3nt: TGTGCCAGCAGCTTAGGAGGCCTGAGCTCCTACGAGCAGTACTTC; CDR3aa: CASSLGGLSSYEQYF
j_gene: TRBJ1-2; abundance: -; d_gene: TRBD1; v_gene: TRBV19; CDR3nt: TGTGCCAGTAGTATGTTACAGGGGGTATTTAACTATGGCTACACCTTC; CDR3aa: CASSMLQGVFNYGYTF
j_gene: TRBJ1-6; abundance: -; d_gene: -; v_gene: TRBV15; CDR3nt: TGTGCCACCAGCAGAGAACAGCTATTCTCCTATAATTCACCCCTCCACTTT; CDR3aa: CATSREQLFSYNSPLHF
j_gene: TRBJ2-7; abundance: once; d_gene: TRBD2; v_gene: TRBV27; CDR3nt: TGTGCCAGCAGTTATTCCTGGGTAGCGGGGGGGCCTGACGAGCAGTACTTC; CDR3aa: CASSYSWVAGGPDEQYF
j_gene: TRBJ2-7; abundance: -; d_gene: TRBD2; v_gene: TRBV18; CDR3nt: TGTGCCAGCTCACCTTATAGCGGGGGGGCGTACGAGCAGTACTTC; CDR3aa: CASSPYSGGAYEQYF
j_gene: TRBJ2-7; abundance: -; d_gene: -; v_gene: TRBV5-1; CDR3nt: TGCGCCAGCGGCCAGGACAGCTCTTACGAGCAGTACTTC; CDR3aa: CASGQDSSYEQYF
j_gene: TRBJ2-1; abundance: -; d_gene: -; v_gene: TRBV9; CDR3nt: TGTGCCAGCAGCGTATTAGCATACTCCTACAATGAGCAGTTCTTC; CDR3aa: CASSVLAYSYNEQFF
j_gene: TRBJ2-7; abundance: once; d_gene: -; v_gene: TRBV4-2; CDR3nt: TGTGCCAGCAGCCAAGAGGGGTCAGGAGGAACCTACGAGCAGTACTTC; CDR3aa: CASSQEGSGGTYEQYF
j_gene: TRBJ2-1; abundance: once; d_gene: TRBD2; v_gene: TRBV27; CDR3nt: TGTGCCAGCAGTTTATCGGGGGGGGGATGGGTCTATAATGAGCAGTTCTTC; CDR3aa: CASSLSGGGWVYNEQFF
j_gene: TRBJ2-7; abundance: -; d_gene: TRBD2; v_gene: TRBV7-6; CDR3nt: TGTGCCAGCAGCTTACGGGGGGGGATCTGGTACGAGCAGTACTTC; CDR3aa: CASSLRGGIWYEQYF
j_gene: TRBJ1-1; abundance: few; d_gene: -; v_gene: TRBV29-1; CDR3nt: TGCAGCGGGGGGCAGGGTTGGGACACTGAAGCTTTCTTT; CDR3aa: CSGGQGWDTEAFF
j_gene: TRBJ2-1; abundance: -; d_gene: -; v_gene: TRBV19; CDR3nt: TGTGCCAGTAGTCACTTCTCCTACAATGAGCAGTTCTTC; CDR3aa: CASSHFSYNEQFF
j_gene: TRBJ2-7; abundance: -; d_gene: TRBD1; v_gene: TRBV11-2; CDR3nt: TGTGCCAGCAGCTCGAGGGACAGGTTCTACGAGCAGTACTTC; CDR3aa: CASSSRDRFYEQYF
j_gene: TRBJ2-7; abundance: -; d_gene: -; v_gene: TRBV4-1; CDR3nt: TGCGCCAGCAGCCAAGAAACCCTTGGAGCGCCTATCTACGAGCAGTACTTC; CDR3aa: CASSQETLGAPIYEQYF
j_gene: TRBJ1-2; abundance: -; d_gene: -; v_gene: TRBV7-2; CDR3nt: TGTGCCAGCAGCTTATTCGGGGGTGGCGAGAGCTATGGCTACACCTTC; CDR3aa: CASSLFGGGESYGYTF
j_gene: TRBJ2-7; abundance: few; d_gene: -; v_gene: TRBV19; CDR3nt: TGTGCCACTAGGGGACACTCCTACGAGCAGTACTTC; CDR3aa: CATRGHSYEQYF
j_gene: TRBJ1-1; abundance: -; d_gene: -; v_gene: TRBV10-3; CDR3nt: TGTGCCATCAGTGAGTCGGCAGGGATGAACACTGAAGCTTTCTTT; CDR3aa: CAISESAGMNTEAFF
j_gene: TRBJ1-1; abundance: once; d_gene: TRBD1; v_gene: TRBV6-5; CDR3nt: TGTGCCAGCACCTCGACAGGGCTGATGAACACTGAAGCTTTCTTT; CDR3aa: CASTSTGLMNTEAFF
j_gene: TRBJ2-1; abundance: -; d_gene: TRBD2; v_gene: TRBV7-9; CDR3nt: TGTGCCAGCACGAGCGGGAGAGACTACAATGAGCAGTTCTTC; CDR3aa: CASTSGRDYNEQFF
j_gene: TRBJ2-7; abundance: -; d_gene: -; v_gene: TRBV7-9; CDR3nt: TGTGCCAGCAGCTTAGGGCAGGGGCTAGCTATCGAGCAGTACTTC; CDR3aa: CASSLGQGLAIEQYF
j_gene: TRBJ2-7; abundance: many; d_gene: -; v_gene: TRBV10-3; CDR3nt: TGTGCCATCAGTGAGGGCGAACGCGGGGCCGACGAGCAGTACTTC; CDR3aa: CAISEGERGADEQYF
j_gene: TRBJ1-2; abundance: -; d_gene: -; v_gene: TRBV3-1/TRBV3-2; CDR3nt: TGTGCCAGCAGCACCGGTAGAAATGGCTACACCTTC; CDR3aa: CASSTGRNGYTF
j_gene: TRBJ1-1; abundance: -; d_gene: TRBD1; v_gene: TRBV5-4; CDR3nt: TGTGCCAGCAGCTTGAACAGGGGGTGGGGGAACACTGAAGCTTTCTTT; CDR3aa: CASSLNRGWGNTEAFF
j_gene: TRBJ2-7; abundance: -; d_gene: TRBD2; v_gene: TRBV4-1; CDR3nt: TGCGCCAGCAGCCAACTAGCGGGAGAAACCTACGAGCAGTACTTC; CDR3aa: CASSQLAGETYEQYF
j_gene: TRBJ1-1; abundance: -; d_gene: -; v_gene: TRBV30; CDR3nt: TGTGCCTGGATAAGGGCCAGGGTAGGACGAAGCGAAGCTTTCTTT; CDR3aa: CAWIRARVGRSEAFF
j_gene: TRBJ1-1; abundance: -; d_gene: -; v_gene: TRBV27; CDR3nt: TGTGCCAGCAGTCACCCCCCCGCGACAGGTTCCCCGGCTTTCTTT; CDR3aa: CASSHPPATGSPAFF
j_gene: TRBJ2-7; abundance: -; d_gene: TRBD2; v_gene: TRBV19; CDR3nt: TGTGCCAGTAGTATCGTTGGGGCTAGCGGACACGAGCAGTACTTC; CDR3aa: CASSIVGASGHEQYF
j_gene: TRBJ2-1; abundance: -; d_gene: -; v_gene: TRBV12-3/TRBV12-4; CDR3nt: TGTGCCAGCAGTTTTGGAGGGGTCAATGAGCAGTTCTTC; CDR3aa: CASSFGGVNEQFF
j_gene: TRBJ1-5; abundance: -; d_gene: -; v_gene: TRBV28; CDR3nt: TGTGCCAGCAGTTTACGCAGAAATCAGCCCCAGCATTTT; CDR3aa: CASSLRRNQPQHF
j_gene: TRBJ1-5; abundance: -; d_gene: -; v_gene: TRBV19; CDR3nt: TGTGCCAGTAGTATGATGGAGCAGCCCCAGCATTTT; CDR3aa: CASSMMEQPQHF
j_gene: TRBJ2-5; abundance: once; d_gene: -; v_gene: TRBV11-1; CDR3nt: TGTGCCAGCAGCTTGGGGAGGACTCCACAAGAGACCCAGTACTTC; CDR3aa: CASSLGRTPQETQYF